A single sample is the source of the 4 T cell receptor beta chains below, sequenced in a study of shared clonotypes between healthy human individuals. The assay was immunoSEQ multiplex PCR, and TCRdb's table has in-frame clones only and misses some. Here the sample spans over a million clones, approximately 80% being singletons. The sequenced sample consisted of memory CD4+ T cells from PBMCs. The subset is: CD45RA-negative fraction. The source of these receptors is a man aged 18 to 35 in good health. Some clones in this sample may be carry-over from other donors' samples.

The chain employs TRBV28 and TRBJ1-2; D not resolved. This CDR3 is built from 13 residues. The ends were cut back, 6 bases at V and 6 bases at J, with 14 bases in the middle. The germline V gene has CDR1 MDHEN and CDR2 SYDVKM. The CDR3 loop is CASRGTVSHGYTF. CDR3 bases: TGTGCCAGCAGAGGAACAGTCTCCCATGGCTACACCTTC.

The rearrangement uses TRBV7-2 and TRBJ2-1, with D unresolved. Germline V gene sequence: CDR1 SGHTA, CDR2 FQGNSA. The V end was cut by 0 bases, the J end by 2 bases, with 5 bases between. CDR3 length: 14 amino acids. As DNA, the CDR3 is TGTGCCAGCAGCTTAGCTATTGCCTACAATGAGCAGTTCTTC. Its protein is CASSLAIAYNEQFF.

This clone was seen more than once but under ten times. The chain carries TRBV5-1 and TRBJ2-1; 8 nucleotides align to TRBD2. The germline CDR1 and CDR2 sequences are SGHRS and YFSETQ. This CDR3 has 16 residues. Trimming at V came to 0 bases and at J to 2 bases, leaving 4 bases not matched to a gene. The CDR3 DNA is TGCGCCAGCAGCTTGGTGACGGGAGGGCCCTACAATGAGCAGTTCTTC. Its protein product is CASSLVTGGPYNEQFF. The complete variable domain, with remaining parts taken from reference TRBV5-1 and TRBJ2-1, reads KAGVTQTPRYLIKTRGQQVTLSCSPISGHRSVSWYQQTPGQGLQFLFEYFSETQRNKGNFPGRFSGRQFSNSRSEMNVSTLELGDSALYLCASSLVTGGPYNEQFFGPGTRLTVL.

The chain has TRBV28 and TRBJ1-5; 7 nucleotides line up with TRBD1. This CDR3 spans 15 amino acids. Looked up from germline, CDR1 is MDHEN and CDR2 is SYDVKM. Trimming took 7 bases from V and 4 from J; bases not matched to a gene: 10. The CDR3 sequence is CASKLRDRPNQPQHF. In DNA, the CDR3 is TGTGCCAGCAAACTCAGGGACAGACCTAATCAGCCCCAGCATTTT. Full variable domain (rest looked up from reference TRBV28 and TRBJ1-5): DVKVTQSSRYLVKRTGEKVFLECVQDMDHENMFWYRQDPGLGLRLIYFSYDVKMKEKGDIPEGYSVSREKKERFSLILESASTNQTSMYLCASKLRDRPNQPQHFGDGTRLSIL.